The T cell receptor beta chain described here comes from a study of OX40 agonist ivuxolimab in advanced cancers. Study background: Patients achieving partial responses numbered three: one hepatocellular carcinoma case and two cutaneous melanoma cases.

Sequenced by immunoSEQ multiplex PCR; TCRdb stores in-frame clones only, minus some. The sample lists some 70,000 clones; over 80% were seen once. V lost 2 bases, J lost 7 bases, and 8 bases lay in between. The CDR3 consists of 12 residues. Germline V gene data show CDR1 as MDHEN and CDR2 as SYDVKM. The chain carries TRBV28 and TRBJ1-2, with D perhaps TRBD1 (6 bases). This TCR derives from an adult with an advanced solid tumor such as melanoma, head and neck, liver or kidney cancer. The sequencing used CD4+ or CD8+ T cells sorted from blood, collected in a trial of the OX40 agonist ivuxolimab. CDR3 sequence reads: CASSLQDSGYTF. In DNA, the CDR3 is TGTGCCAGCAGTTTACAGGACAGTGGCTACACCTTC.